This is a list of T cell receptor beta chains from one sample in a study of sequential checkpoint blockade in melanoma. Using immunoSEQ multiplex PCR, the repertoire was profiled, and TCRdb retains in-frame clones only, with some absent. The sample yields under 40,000 clones, nearly 90% seen once. Specimen: CD8+ T cells sorted from blood (inferred from file names), collected from a patient given nivolumab and ipilimumab in sequence. The receptors here all came from a human donor with melanoma. The conserved cysteine and the conserved F or W are not part of the CDR3 here. A D gene is named only where the DNA matches it firmly.

>-|TRBV27|12
ASSLGQGHEKLF
>-|TRBV10-3|10
AISGGGTEAF
>TRBD2|TRBV7-8|18
ASSTPGLGPGGGAYNEQF
>TRBD1|TRBV27|15
ASSSFLTGGGQETQY
>-|TRBV7-9|13
ASSSVTGTQETQY
>-|TRBV28|12
ASSFGQPNQPQH
>-|TRBV4-1|11
ASSQVGAGELF
>TRBD2|TRBV19|13
ASSIAGGISGELF
>-|TRBV19|11
ASSRQRSEKLF
>-|TRBV29-1|11
SAEGGQTDTQY
>-|TRBV4-3|10
ASSQDYESYT
>-|TRBV28|11
ASMARAADTQY
>-|TRBV27|11
ASSPPLFHEQF
>-|TRBV28|14
ASSSILALLDTEAF
>-|TRBV11-2|13
ASSLEVGLVYEQY
>-|TRBV7-3|11
ASSQERGYEQY
>-|TRBV9|16
ASNTHDPLRDIFDGYT
>-|TRBV4-1|12
ASSQAPSPDTQY
>-|TRBV12-5|15
ASGLVLAGLSWDEQF
>-|TRBV6-4|9
ASSGGTEAF
>-|TRBV7-9|11
ASSPPTRDTQY
>TRBD1|TRBV5-4|12
ASSRTGLSYEQY
>-|TRBV27|11
ASRNRVGTEAF
>TRBD1|TRBV19|13
ASTPSGQPSYEQY
>TRBD1|TRBV7-9|11
ASSDRGSYEQY
>-|TRBV11-2|12
ASSLAGNRREQY
>-|TRBV6-1|13
ASSETVGSTDTQY
>TRBD1|TRBV7-2|14
ASSSMTGMKWNEQF
>TRBD2|TRBV5-1|12
ASSLTSGSDTQY
>TRBD1|TRBV7-8|12
ASSLAGGEYGYT
>TRBD1|TRBV11-3|12
ASSLRDRPYEQY
>-|TRBV5-1|12
ASAYYGVSYEQY
>-|TRBV27|10
ASSLGGEKLF
>TRBD2|TRBV5-4|13
ASSLVPSGLLEQY
>-|TRBV10-2|15
ASTGLRFGDSNQPQH
>-|TRBV5-4|11
ASRRGFSYGYT
>TRBD2|TRBV5-1|13
ASSLDSGKINEQF
>-|TRBV7-2|11
ASSRQTVYGYT
>TRBD2|TRBV7-9|13
ASSHSGRADNEQF
>-|TRBV28|13
ASSFGLLGPYEQY
>-|TRBV5-8|11
ASSFGGADTQY
>-|TRBV4-3|12
ASSQDGGPQPQH
>-|TRBV6-5|12
ASTGGASTGELF
>-|TRBV5-6|13
ASIPSGVSYNEQF
>TRBD2|TRBV7-3|16
ASSSPGLAGGNTDTQY
>TRBD1|TRBV5-5|12
ASSLGQGSQPQH
>TRBD1|TRBV7-9|15
ASSFVAGGSGNQPQH
>TRBD1|TRBV7-6|13
ASSLRGQGGYGYT
>TRBD1|TRBV19|11
ASSTGGITEAF
>-|TRBV20-1|9
SASYINGYT
>-|TRBV6-6|12
ASSSELGGETQY
>TRBD2|TRBV29-1|14
SVEDRTSGSVNEQF
>-|TRBV4-2|16
ASSQDRATGLNTGELF
>-|TRBV9|13
ASSALHREYNEQF
>TRBD2|TRBV11-3|15
ASSHPGLAELQETQY
>-|TRBV4-1|11
ASSPQRSYEQY
>-|TRBV11-2|14
ASSLTPRTENTEAF
>TRBD2|TRBV27|13
ASTRDGTRGNEQY
>TRBD2|TRBV27|13
ASSLGTSGTYEQY
>-|TRBV27|11
ASSYRHYYEQY